These 3 T cell receptor beta chains came from one sample sequenced in a study of beta chain features in type 1 diabetes. TCRB transcripts that were expressed got sequenced, as all of the isolated RNA had been reverse transcribed. Clones were read by immunoSEQ multiplex PCR, and TCRdb kept only the in-frame ones, dropping some. There are fewer than 500,000 clones in the sample; 11% to 15% occur only once, and around 0.039% lies in the top ten. The sequencing input was naive CD4+ T cells from blood. The source is a man between 25 and 39 years old in good health.

The genes are TRBV27 and TRBJ2-1, with TRBD2 identical over 9 bases. CDR1 and CDR2 from the germline V gene are MNHEY and SMNVEV (reference sequence). J gave up 4 bases and V 1 base, and 5 bases lay outside the gene matches. CDR3 length: 16 amino acids. Here the CDR3 reads CASSLYSGSGYNEQFF. In nucleotides, the CDR3 is TGTGCCAGCAGTTTATATAGCGGGAGTGGGTACAATGAGCAGTTCTTC.

V usage is TRBV18 and J usage is TRBJ2-3; the D call may be TRBD1 or TRBD2 (6 bases each). V was pared by 6 bases and J by 0 bases, with 13 bases between. The CDR3 contains 15 residues. Germline V gene sequence: CDR1 KGHSH, CDR2 LQKENI. CDR3 sequence (DNA): TGTGCCAGCTCCCTCGGGGGCTCTAGCACAGATACGCAGTATTTT. Protein product: CASSLGGSSTDTQYF. Combining the CDR3 with reference TRBV18 and TRBJ2-3 gives the whole variable domain NAGVMQNPRHLVRRRGQEARLRCSPMKGHSHVYWYRQLPEEGLKFMVYLQKENIIDESGMPKERFSAEFPKEGPSILRIQQVVRGDSAAYFCASSLGGSSTDTQYFGPGTRLTVL.

This clone was recorded a few times. The chain has TRBV4-2 and TRBJ2-1, with a tentative D call TRBD2 (5 bases). Per the germline V gene, CDR1 is LGHNA and CDR2 is YNFKEQ. The CDR3 runs to 14 residues. V was shortened by 0 bases and J by 8 bases, with 11 bases between the two germline ends. The CDR3 bases are TGTGCCAGCAGCCAAGATTCCTCGGAGGATGAGCAGTTCTTC. Translation: CASSQDSSEDEQFF.